The subject of this entry is one T cell receptor beta chain. Antigen specificity is unknown. V lost 6 bases and J lost 1, with 12 bases in between. Per the germline V gene, CDR1 is SNHLY and CDR2 is FYNNEI. The CDR3 length is 14 residues. It was with 60 Vbeta and 13 Jbeta primers that the PCR ran. Here immunoSEQ multiplex PCR was the method, and the copy in TCRdb shows in-frame clones only, minus some. The table lists about 180,000 clones, roughly 83% of them singletons. The source of the sample is a study of cytomegalovirus exposure and HLA in healthy donors. Study-level findings and limits: Association of roughly 17,000 TCR beta sequences with HLA alleles was found at 0.05 false discovery rate in a later analysis. Reports credit the classifier with highly specific, highly sensitive diagnosis of cytomegalovirus status.

The sample comprised PBMCs. The receptor comes from a boy aged 2 to 9 in good health and CMV-seronegative. The V and J genes are TRBV2 and TRBJ1-2; unclear D gene. In DNA form, the CDR3 reads TGTGCCAGCAGCCTAGGGAGAGGTAACTATGGCTACACCTTC. This translates into CASSLGRGNYGYTF.